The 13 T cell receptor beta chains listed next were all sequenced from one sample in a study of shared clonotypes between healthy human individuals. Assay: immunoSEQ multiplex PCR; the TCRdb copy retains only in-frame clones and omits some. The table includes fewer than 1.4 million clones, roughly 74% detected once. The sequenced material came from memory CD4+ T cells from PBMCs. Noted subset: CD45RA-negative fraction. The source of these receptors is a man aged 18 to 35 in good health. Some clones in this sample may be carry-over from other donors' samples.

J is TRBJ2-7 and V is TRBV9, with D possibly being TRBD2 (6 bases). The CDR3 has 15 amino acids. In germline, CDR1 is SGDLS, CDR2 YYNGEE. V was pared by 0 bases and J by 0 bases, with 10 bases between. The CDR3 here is CASSVDGGSSYEQYF. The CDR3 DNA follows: TGTGCCAGCAGCGTAGATGGGGGGAGCTCCTACGAGCAGTACTTC.

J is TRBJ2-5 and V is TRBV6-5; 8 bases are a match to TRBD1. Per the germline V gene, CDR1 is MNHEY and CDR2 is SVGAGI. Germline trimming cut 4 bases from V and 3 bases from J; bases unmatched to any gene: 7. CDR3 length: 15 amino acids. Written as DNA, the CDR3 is TGTGCCAGCAGTTTGAGGACAGGGCGGGAAGAGACCCAGTACTTC. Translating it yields CASSLRTGREETQYF.

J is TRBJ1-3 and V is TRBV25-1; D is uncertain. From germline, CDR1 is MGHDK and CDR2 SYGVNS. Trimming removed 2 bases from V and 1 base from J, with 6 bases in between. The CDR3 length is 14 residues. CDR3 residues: CASSEPGSGNTIYF. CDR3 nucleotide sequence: TGTGCCAGCAGTGAACCAGGTTCTGGAAACACCATATATTTT.

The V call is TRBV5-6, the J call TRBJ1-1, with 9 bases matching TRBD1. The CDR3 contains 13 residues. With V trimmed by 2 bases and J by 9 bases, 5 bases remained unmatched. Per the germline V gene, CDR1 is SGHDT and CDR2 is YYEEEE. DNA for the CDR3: TGTGCCAGCAGCTTAGCCGGGACAGGGAAAGCTTTCTTT. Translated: CASSLAGTGKAFF.

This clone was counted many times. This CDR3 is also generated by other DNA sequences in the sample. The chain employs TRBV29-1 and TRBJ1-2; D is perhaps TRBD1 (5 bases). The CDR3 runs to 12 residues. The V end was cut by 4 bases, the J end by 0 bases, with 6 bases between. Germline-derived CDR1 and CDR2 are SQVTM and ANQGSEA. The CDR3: CSVGTSNYGYTF. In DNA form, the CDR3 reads TGCAGCGTTGGGACATCTAACTATGGCTACACCTTC.

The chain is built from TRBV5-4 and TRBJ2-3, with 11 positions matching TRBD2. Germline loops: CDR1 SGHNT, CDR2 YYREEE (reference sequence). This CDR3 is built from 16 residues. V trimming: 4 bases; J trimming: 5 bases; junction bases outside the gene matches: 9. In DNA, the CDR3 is TGTGCCAGCAGCCCTATAGCGGGAGGGCATCAAGATACGCAGTATTTT. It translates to CASSPIAGGHQDTQYF.

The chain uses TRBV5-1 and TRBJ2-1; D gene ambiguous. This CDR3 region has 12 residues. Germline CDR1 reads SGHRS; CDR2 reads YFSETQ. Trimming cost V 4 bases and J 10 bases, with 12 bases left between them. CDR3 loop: CASSVPGPEQFF. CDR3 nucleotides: TGCGCCAGCAGCGTACCGGGCCCAGAGCAGTTCTTC.

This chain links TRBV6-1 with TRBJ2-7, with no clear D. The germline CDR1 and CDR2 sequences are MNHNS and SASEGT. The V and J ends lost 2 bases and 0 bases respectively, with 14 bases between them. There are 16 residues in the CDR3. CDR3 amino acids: CASSEIGGVGSYEQYF. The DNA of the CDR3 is TGTGCCAGCAGTGAAATCGGTGGGGTCGGCTCCTACGAGCAGTACTTC.

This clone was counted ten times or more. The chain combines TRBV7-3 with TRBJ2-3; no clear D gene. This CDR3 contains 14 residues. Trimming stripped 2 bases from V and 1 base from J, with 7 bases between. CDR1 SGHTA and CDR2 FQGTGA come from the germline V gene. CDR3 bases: TGTGCCAGCAGCTTATTCGGTCGCACAGATACGCAGTATTTT. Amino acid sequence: CASSLFGRTDTQYF.

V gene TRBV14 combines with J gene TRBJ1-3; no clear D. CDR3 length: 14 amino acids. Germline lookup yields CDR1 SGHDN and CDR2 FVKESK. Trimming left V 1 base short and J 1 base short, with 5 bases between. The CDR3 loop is CASSQGASGNTIYF. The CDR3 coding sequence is TGTGCCAGCAGCCAAGGGGCATCTGGAAACACCATATATTTT.

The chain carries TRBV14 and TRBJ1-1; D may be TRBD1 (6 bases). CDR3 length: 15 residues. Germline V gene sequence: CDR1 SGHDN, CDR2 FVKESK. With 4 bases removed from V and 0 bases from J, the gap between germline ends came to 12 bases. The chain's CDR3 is CASSRQENLNTEAFF. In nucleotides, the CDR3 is TGTGCCAGCAGCCGACAGGAAAATCTGAACACTGAAGCTTTCTTT.

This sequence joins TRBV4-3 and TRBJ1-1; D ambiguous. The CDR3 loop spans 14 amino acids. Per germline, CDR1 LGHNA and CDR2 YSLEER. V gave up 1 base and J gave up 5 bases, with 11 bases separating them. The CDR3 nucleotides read TGCGCCAGCAGCCAAGTTGGGAGTAGGACTGAAGCTTTCTTT. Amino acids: CASSQVGSRTEAFF.

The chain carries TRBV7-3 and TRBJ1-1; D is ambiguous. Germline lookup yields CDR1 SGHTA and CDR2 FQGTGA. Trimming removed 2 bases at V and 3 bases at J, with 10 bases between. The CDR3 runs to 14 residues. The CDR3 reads CASSLGPRDTEAFF. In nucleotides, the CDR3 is TGTGCCAGCAGCTTAGGCCCAAGGGACACTGAAGCTTTCTTT.